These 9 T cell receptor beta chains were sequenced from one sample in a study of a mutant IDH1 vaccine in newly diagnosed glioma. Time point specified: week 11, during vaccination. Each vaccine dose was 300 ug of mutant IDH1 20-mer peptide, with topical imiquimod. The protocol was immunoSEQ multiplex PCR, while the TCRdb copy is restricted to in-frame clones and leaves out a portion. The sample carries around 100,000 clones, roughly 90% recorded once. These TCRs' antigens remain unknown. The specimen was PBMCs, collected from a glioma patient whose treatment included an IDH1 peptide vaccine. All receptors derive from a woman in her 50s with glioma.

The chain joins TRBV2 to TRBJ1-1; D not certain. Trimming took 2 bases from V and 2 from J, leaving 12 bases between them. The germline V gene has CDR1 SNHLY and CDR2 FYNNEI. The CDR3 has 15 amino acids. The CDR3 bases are TGTGCCAGCAGTGAACCCCGGACCGAAAACACTGAAGCTTTCTTT. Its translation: CASSEPRTENTEAFF. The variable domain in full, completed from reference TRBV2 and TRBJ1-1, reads EPEVTQTPSHQVTQMGQEVILRCVPISNHLYFYWYRQILGQKVEFLVSFYNNEISEKSEIFDDQFSVERPDGSNFTLKIRSTKLEDSAMYFCASSEPRTENTEAFFGQGTRLTVV.

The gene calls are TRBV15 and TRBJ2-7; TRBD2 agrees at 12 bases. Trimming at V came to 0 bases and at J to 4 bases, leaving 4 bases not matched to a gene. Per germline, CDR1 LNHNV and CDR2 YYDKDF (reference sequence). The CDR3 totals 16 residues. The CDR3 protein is CATSRDQTSGRYEQYF. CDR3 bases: TGTGCCACCAGCAGAGATCAAACTAGCGGGAGGTACGAGCAGTACTTC.

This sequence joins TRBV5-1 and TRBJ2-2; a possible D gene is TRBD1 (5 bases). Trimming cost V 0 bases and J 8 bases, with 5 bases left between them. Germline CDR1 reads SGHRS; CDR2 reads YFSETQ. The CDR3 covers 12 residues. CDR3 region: CASSLGQGELFF. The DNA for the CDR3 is TGCGCCAGCAGCTTGGGACAGGGGGAGCTGTTTTTT.

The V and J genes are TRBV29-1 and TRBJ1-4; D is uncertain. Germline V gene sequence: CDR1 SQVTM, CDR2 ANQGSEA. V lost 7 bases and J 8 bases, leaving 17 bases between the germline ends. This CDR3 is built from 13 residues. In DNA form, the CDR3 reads TGCAGCGCCTTGACCGATCCCGAAGAAAAACTGTTTTTT. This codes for CSALTDPEEKLFF.

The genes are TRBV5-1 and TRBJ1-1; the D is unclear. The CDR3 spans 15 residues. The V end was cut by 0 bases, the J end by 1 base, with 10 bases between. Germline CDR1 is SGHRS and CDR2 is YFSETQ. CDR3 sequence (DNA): TGCGCCAGCAGCTTGGTTGGGCGTGGGAACACTGAAGCTTTCTTT. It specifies CASSLVGRGNTEAFF.

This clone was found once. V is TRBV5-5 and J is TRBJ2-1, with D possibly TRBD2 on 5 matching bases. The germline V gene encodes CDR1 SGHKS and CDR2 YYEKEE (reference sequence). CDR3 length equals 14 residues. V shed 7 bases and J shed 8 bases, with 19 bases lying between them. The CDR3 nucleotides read TGTGCCAGCTTAGAGGGTGTCCTTGGGGATGAGCAGTTCTTC. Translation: CASLEGVLGDEQFF.

In DNA form, the CDR3 reads TGTGCCAGCAGTTACAGTCAGGGTAGTTATGGCTACACCTTC. Encoded protein: CASSYSQGSYGYTF. The J gene is TRBJ1-2, the V gene TRBV6-5; maybe TRBD1 (5 bases). The CDR3 is 14 amino acids. Germline V CDR1 and CDR2: MNHEY, SVGAGI. Trimming pared 2 bases from V and 5 bases from J, leaving 12 bases between.

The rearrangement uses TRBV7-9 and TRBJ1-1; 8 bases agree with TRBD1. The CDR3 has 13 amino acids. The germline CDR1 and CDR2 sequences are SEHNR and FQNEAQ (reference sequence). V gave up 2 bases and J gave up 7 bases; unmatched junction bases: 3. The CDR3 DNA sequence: TGTGCCAGCAGCTTACAGGGGGCGGTTGAAGCTTTCTTT. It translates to CASSLQGAVEAFF.

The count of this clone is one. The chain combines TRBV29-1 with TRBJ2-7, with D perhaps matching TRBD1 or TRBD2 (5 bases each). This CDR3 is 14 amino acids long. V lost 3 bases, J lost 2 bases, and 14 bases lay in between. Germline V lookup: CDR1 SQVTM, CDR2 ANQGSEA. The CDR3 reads CSVEGTLNPYEQYF. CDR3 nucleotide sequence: TGCAGCGTTGAGGGGACCTTGAACCCCTACGAGCAGTACTTC.